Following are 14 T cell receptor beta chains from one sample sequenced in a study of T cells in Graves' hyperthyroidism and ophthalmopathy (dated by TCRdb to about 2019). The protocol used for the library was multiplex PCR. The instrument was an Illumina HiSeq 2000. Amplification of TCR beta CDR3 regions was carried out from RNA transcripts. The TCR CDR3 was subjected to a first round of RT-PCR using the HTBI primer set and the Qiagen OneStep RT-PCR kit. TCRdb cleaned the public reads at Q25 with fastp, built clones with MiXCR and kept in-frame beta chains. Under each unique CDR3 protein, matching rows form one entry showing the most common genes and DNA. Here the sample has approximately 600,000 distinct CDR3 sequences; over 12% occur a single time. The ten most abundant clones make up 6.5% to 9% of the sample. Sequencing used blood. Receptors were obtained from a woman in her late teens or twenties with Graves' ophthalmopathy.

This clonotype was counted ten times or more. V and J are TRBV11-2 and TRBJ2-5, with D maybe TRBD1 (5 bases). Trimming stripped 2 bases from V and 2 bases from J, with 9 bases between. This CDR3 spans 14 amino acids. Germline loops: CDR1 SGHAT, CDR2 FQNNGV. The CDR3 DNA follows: TGTGCCAGCAGCTTACCCAGGGATCAAGAGACCCAGTACTTC. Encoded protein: CASSLPRDQETQYF. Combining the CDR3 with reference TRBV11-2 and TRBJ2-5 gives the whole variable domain EAGVAQSPRYKIIEKRQSVAFWCNPISGHATLYWYQQILGQGPKLLIQFQNNGVVDDSQLPKDRFSAERLKGVDSTLKIQPAKLEDSAVYLCASSLPRDQETQYFGPGTRLLVL.

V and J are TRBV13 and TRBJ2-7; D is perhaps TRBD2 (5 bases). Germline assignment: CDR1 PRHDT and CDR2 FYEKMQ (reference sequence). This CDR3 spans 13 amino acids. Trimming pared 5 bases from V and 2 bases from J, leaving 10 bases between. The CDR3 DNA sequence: TGTGCCAGCAGCCTACAACTAGCCTACGAGCAGTACTTC. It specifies CASSLQLAYEQYF.

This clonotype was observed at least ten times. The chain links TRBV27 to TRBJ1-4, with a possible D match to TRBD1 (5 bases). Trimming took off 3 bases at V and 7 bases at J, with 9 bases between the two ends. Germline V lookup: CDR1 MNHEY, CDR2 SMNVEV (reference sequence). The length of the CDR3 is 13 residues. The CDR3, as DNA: TGTGCCAGCAGTTTCGACAGTTCTGAAAAACTGTTTTTT. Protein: CASSFDSSEKLFF.

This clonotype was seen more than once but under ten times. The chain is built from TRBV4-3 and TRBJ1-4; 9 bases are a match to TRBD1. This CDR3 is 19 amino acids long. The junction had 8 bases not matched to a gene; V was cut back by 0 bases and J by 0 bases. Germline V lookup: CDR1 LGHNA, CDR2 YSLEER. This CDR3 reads CASSQEGDRGIATNEKLFF. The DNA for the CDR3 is TGCGCCAGCAGCCAAGAGGGAGACAGGGGGATTGCAACTAATGAAAAACTGTTTTTT.

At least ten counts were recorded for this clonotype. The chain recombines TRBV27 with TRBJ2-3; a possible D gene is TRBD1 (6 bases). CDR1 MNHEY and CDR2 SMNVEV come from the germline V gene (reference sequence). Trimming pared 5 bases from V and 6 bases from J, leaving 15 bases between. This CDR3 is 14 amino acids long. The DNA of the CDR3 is TGTGCCAGCAGTCCCACAGGGCTTGGCGATACGCAGTATTTT. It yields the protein CASSPTGLGDTQYF.

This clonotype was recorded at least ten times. CDR3 nucleotide sequence: TGTGCCAGCAGTTACGTGACTAGCGCAGATACGCAGTATTTT. Translation gives CASSYVTSADTQYF. The rearrangement uses TRBV6-2 or TRBV6-3 and TRBJ2-3; TRBD2 agrees at 8 bases. The CDR3 is 14 residues long. Germline V gives CDR1 MNHEY, CDR2 SVGEGT. J gave up 4 bases and V 2 bases, and 2 bases lay outside the gene matches.

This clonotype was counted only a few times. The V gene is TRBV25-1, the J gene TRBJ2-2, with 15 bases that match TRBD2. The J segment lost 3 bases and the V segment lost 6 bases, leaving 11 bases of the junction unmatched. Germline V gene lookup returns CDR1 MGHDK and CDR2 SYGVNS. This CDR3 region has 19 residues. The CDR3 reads CASSTKRTSGGGDTGELFF. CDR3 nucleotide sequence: TGTGCCAGCAGCACTAAGAGGACTAGCGGGGGGGGGGACACCGGGGAGCTGTTTTTT.

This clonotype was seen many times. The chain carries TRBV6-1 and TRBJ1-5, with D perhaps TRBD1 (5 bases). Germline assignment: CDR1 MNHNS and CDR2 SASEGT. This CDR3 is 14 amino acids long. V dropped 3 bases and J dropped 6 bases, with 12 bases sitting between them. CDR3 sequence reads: CASSDPGGSQPQHF. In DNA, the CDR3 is TGTGCCAGCAGTGACCCTGGGGGGAGTCAGCCCCAGCATTTT.

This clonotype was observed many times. CDR3 sequence reads: CASSLPGPYNEQFF. The CDR3 coding sequence is TGCGCCAGCAGCTTGCCGGGGCCCTACAATGAGCAGTTCTTC. V and J are TRBV5-1 and TRBJ2-1; possibly TRBD1 or TRBD2 for D (5 bases each). Trimming pared 1 base from V and 2 bases from J, leaving 7 bases between. The V gene's germline CDR1 is SGHRS and CDR2 YFSETQ. This CDR3 is built from 14 residues.

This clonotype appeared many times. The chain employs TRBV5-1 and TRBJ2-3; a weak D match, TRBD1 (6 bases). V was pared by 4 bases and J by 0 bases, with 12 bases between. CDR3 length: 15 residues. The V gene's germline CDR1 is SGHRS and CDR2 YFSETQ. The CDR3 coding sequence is TGCGCCAGCAGCCTACAGGGCTCTAGCACAGATACGCAGTATTTT. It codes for CASSLQGSSTDTQYF. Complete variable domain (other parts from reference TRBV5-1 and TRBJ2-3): KAGVTQTPRYLIKTRGQQVTLSCSPISGHRSVSWYQQTPGQGLQFLFEYFSETQRNKGNFPGRFSGRQFSNSRSEMNVSTLELGDSALYLCASSLQGSSTDTQYFGPGTRLTVL.

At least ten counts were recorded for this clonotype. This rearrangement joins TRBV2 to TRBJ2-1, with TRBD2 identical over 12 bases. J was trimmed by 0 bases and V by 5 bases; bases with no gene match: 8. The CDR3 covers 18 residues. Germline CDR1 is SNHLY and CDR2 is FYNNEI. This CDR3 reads CASSKTSGRLSSYNEQFF. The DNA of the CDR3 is TGTGCCAGCAGTAAAACTAGCGGGAGGTTGAGCTCCTACAATGAGCAGTTCTTC.

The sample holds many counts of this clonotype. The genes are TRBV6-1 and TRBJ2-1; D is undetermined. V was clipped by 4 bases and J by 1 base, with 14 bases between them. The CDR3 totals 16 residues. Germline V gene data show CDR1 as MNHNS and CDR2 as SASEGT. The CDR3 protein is CASSAPRRRSYNEQFF. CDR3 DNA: TGTGCCAGCAGTGCCCCTAGGAGAAGGTCCTACAATGAGCAGTTCTTC.

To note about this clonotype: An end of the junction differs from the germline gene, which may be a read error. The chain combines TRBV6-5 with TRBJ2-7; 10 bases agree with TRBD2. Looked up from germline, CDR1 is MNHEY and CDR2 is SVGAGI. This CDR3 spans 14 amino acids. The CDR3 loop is CTSSWTSGTYEQYF. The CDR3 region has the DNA TGTACCAGCAGTTGGACTAGCGGCACCTACGAGCAGTACTTC.

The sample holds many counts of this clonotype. CDR3 loop: CASSPLNSNQPQHF. The CDR3 DNA sequence: TGTGCCAGCAGTCCGCTTAATAGCAATCAGCCCCAGCATTTT. The chain is built from TRBV27 and TRBJ1-5; unclear D gene. This CDR3 contains 14 residues. Germline CDR1 and CDR2: MNHEY and SMNVEV (reference sequence). The ends were cut back, 5 bases at V and 0 bases at J, with 8 bases in the middle.